Shown below are 8 T cell receptor beta chains from a single sample sequenced in a study of blood T cell repertoires in COVID-19 (dated by TCRdb to 2018 to 2020). The library came from the immunoSEQ multiplex PCR assay. TCRdb provides this immuneACCESS table in a form limited to in-frame rearrangements. Some clones are lacking; in checked studies, under half of them reflect an unresolved V gene, and why the rest are absent is not known. The sample table holds about 180,000 clones, of which approximately 83% were seen once. The ten most abundant clones make up 7.5% to 10% of the sample. Sequenced material: peripheral blood. The receptors were gathered from a man in his fifties or sixties with active or convalescent COVID-19.

This clone was counted only a few times. This chain uses TRBV18 with TRBJ1-6; maybe TRBD1 (6 bases). V gave up 3 bases and J gave up 7 bases, with 10 bases separating them. CDR1 is KGHSH and CDR2 is LQKENI in the germline V gene. The CDR3 loop spans 14 amino acids. CDR3 amino acids: CASSPTDSNSPLHF. CDR3 DNA: TGTGCCAGCTCACCGACGGACAGCAATTCACCCCTCCACTTT.

The rearrangement uses TRBV15 and TRBJ2-1; D remains ambiguous. The length of the CDR3 is 14 residues. Germline V gives CDR1 LNHNV, CDR2 YYDKDF (reference sequence). V was trimmed by 1 base and J by 2 bases, leaving 6 bases between them. For the CDR3, the DNA is TGTGCCACCAGCAGAGTCACAGCCTACAATGAGCAGTTCTTC. It translates to CATSRVTAYNEQFF.

The rearrangement links TRBV6-4 to TRBJ2-1; 7 bases agree with TRBD2. Per germline, CDR1 MRHNA and CDR2 SNTAGT. The J segment lost 6 bases and the V segment lost 4 bases, leaving 9 bases of the junction unmatched. This CDR3 region has 15 residues. CDR3 DNA sequence: TGTGCCAGCAGTGTTGAGGGAGGGTCACCCAATGAGCAGTTCTTC. This codes for CASSVEGGSPNEQFF.

The chain uses TRBV18 and TRBJ2-1; 8 bases fit TRBD2. CDR1 and CDR2 from the germline V gene are KGHSH and LQKENI. V was clipped by 1 base and J by 9 bases; unmatched bases: 2. CDR3 length: 13 residues. The CDR3 loop reads CASSPRTSREQFF. CDR3 DNA sequence: TGTGCCAGCTCACCACGGACTAGCCGTGAGCAGTTCTTC.

The J gene is TRBJ2-7, the V gene TRBV3-1 (or the pseudogene TRBV3-2); D not certain. The CDR3 length is 14 residues. The ends were cut back, 1 base at V and 2 bases at J, with 9 bases in the middle. The germline gives CDR1 LGHDT, CDR2 YNNKEL (reference sequence). The CDR3 loop is CASSQGRLAYEQYF. CDR3 nucleotide sequence: TGTGCCAGCAGCCAAGGAAGGCTAGCCTACGAGCAGTACTTC.

This sequence joins TRBV28 and TRBJ1-5; weak D call: TRBD1 (5 bases). This CDR3 contains 14 residues. V was shortened by 7 bases and J by 4 bases, with 14 bases between the two germline ends. Per germline, CDR1 MDHEN and CDR2 SYDVKM. The CDR3 loop reads CASINPGKNQPQHF. CDR3 sequence (DNA): TGTGCCAGCATTAACCCAGGGAAGAATCAGCCCCAGCATTTT.

V and J are TRBV19 and TRBJ1-6, with TRBD1 as a possible D gene (6 bases). V was pared by 5 bases and J by 0 bases, with 17 bases between. The CDR3 is 18 residues long. CDR1 is LNHDA and CDR2 is SQIVND in the germline V gene (reference sequence). The CDR3 is CASSLGTPASSYNSPLHF. The CDR3 DNA is TGTGCCAGTAGTCTCGGGACACCGGCGAGCTCCTATAATTCACCCCTCCACTTT.

The rearrangement uses TRBV2 and TRBJ2-3, with TRBD2 matching 7 bases. CDR1 SNHLY and CDR2 FYNNEI come from the germline V gene. CDR3 length: 15 amino acids. Trimming at V came to 6 bases and at J to 0 bases, leaving 6 bases not matched to a gene. This CDR3 reads CASSQRDYSTDTQYF. The CDR3 nucleotides are TGTGCCAGCAGCCAAAGGGACTATAGCACAGATACGCAGTATTTT.